The present entry profiles one T cell receptor (beta chain) with its context. This sample was included in a study of blood T cell repertoires in COVID-19. Whole-study context: Researchers got acute and convalescent COVID-19 samples from the United States, Italy and Spain.

Recruits, aged roughly 18 to 100 years, lived in 24 US areas. Clinical history as reported by participants underpinned cohort assignment. Each exposed participant met a COVID-19 case in the 2 weeks preceding study entry. This table comes from immunoSEQ multiplex PCR, and its TCRdb copy is limited to in-frame clones, with some not included. The sample has around 200,000 clones; approximately 86% are singletons. In germline, CDR1 is MGHRA, CDR2 YSYEKL. The CDR3 length is 16 residues. Losses at the gene ends were 1 base for V and 5 bases for J; bases not matched to a gene: 6. This chain connects TRBV4-1 to TRBJ2-5; 11 positions agree with TRBD2. The sample consisted of PBMCs or T cells enriched from blood (not recorded which). This sequence originates from a woman in her 30s who had been exposed to COVID-19. CDR3 coding DNA: TGCGCCAGCAGCCAAGGGCTAGCGGGGGGTATTGAGACCCAGTACTTC. Translation gives CASSQGLAGGIETQYF.